This T cell receptor (beta chain) was found in a study of blood T cell repertoires in COVID-19. Whole-study context: The United States, Italy and Spain supplied acute and convalescent COVID-19 samples. T cells, B-cell-depleted T cells, or PBMCs provided the cDNA or gDNA that served as material.

Authors' analysis steps: Counts of nucleated cells, estimated from reference gene primer amplification, were obtained. The assay was immunoSEQ multiplex PCR, and TCRdb's table has in-frame clones only and misses some. That table gives V, J and clone size, and the DNA gave D and trimming. The table lists over 70,000 clones, about 72% of them singletons. The table lists this clone with a few counts. CDR1 is SNHLY, CDR2 FYNNEI, per germline. The CDR3 covers 13 residues. The ends were cut back, 4 bases at V and 9 bases at J, with 10 bases in the middle. The TCR sequence derives from a man between 65 and 80 years old with active or convalescent COVID-19. Specimen: peripheral blood. V usage is TRBV2 and J usage is TRBJ1-6, with D possibly being TRBD1 (5 bases). CDR3 bases: TGTGCCAGCAGTGTAGGGGAATTTTCACCCCTCCACTTT. Residues: CASSVGEFSPLHF.